What follows are 3 T cell receptor beta chains derived from one specimen sequenced in a study of blood T cell repertoires in COVID-19. TCRdb's copy holds only in-frame clones and misses some; the assay was immunoSEQ multiplex PCR. The sample consists of under 500,000 clones, 75% to 90% of them appearing once. The sequenced material came from peripheral blood. These receptors were obtained from a woman aged 25-40 years with acute or convalescent COVID-19.

The V call is TRBV10-3, the J call TRBJ1-2; 7 bases are shared with TRBD1. V lost 5 bases to trimming and J lost 0 bases; unmatched junction nucleotides: 9. There are 16 residues in the CDR3. The germline CDR1 and CDR2 sequences are ENHRY and SYGVKD. CDR3 DNA sequence: TGTGCCATCAGTCCGAACCGGGACAGAGCTAACTATGGCTACACCTTC. As protein: CAISPNRDRANYGYTF.

This clone was detected once. The chain is built from TRBV4-1 and TRBJ2-3; a possible D gene is TRBD1 (6 bases). Germline values: CDR1 MGHRA, CDR2 YSYEKL. V gave up 4 bases and J gave up 0 bases, with 14 bases separating them. The CDR3 length is 16 residues. The chain's CDR3 is CASSRLQGTSTDTQYF. The CDR3 coding sequence is TGCGCCAGCAGCCGATTACAGGGAACCAGCACAGATACGCAGTATTTT.

This clone was picked up one time. The same CDR3 arises from other DNA sequences in this sample as well. V gene TRBV28 combines with J gene TRBJ2-3; D unresolved. The V gene lost 1 base and the J gene lost 6 bases, with 5 bases spanning the gap. Germline V gene sequence: CDR1 MDHEN, CDR2 SYDVKM. The CDR3 has 12 residues. CDR3 nucleotides: TGTGCCAGCAGTTTATCGCGGGATACGCAGTATTTT. As protein: CASSLSRDTQYF.